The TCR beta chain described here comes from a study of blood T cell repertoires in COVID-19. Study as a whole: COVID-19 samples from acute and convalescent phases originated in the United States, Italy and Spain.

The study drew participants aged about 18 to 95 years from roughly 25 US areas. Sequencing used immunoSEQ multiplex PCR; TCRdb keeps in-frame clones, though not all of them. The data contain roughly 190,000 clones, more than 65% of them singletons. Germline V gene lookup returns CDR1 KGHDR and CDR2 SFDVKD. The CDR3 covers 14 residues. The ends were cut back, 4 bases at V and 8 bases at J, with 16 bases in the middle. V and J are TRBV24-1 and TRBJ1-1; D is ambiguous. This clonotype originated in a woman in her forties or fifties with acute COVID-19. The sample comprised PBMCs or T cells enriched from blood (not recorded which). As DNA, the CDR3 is TGTGCCACCAGTGACACCAAACCCCGTGGCGAAGCTTTCTTT. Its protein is CATSDTKPRGEAFF.